Here is one T cell receptor beta chain with its context. Its target is not known. Only in-frame clones appear in the TCRdb table, and some are missing; sequencing was by immunoSEQ multiplex PCR. The sample lists about 76,000 clones; 88% were seen once. This sample was included in a study of T cell responses to AZD1222 COVID-19 vaccine. Overall study findings and caveats: The repertoires were collected only after the peak T cell response.

The specimen was peripheral blood, collected on day 0 of MenACWY control vaccination. This receptor was obtained from an adult in good health.

The CDR3 coding sequence is TGTGCCAGCAGTTCTGCTCCCTATGGCTACACCTTC. Encoded protein: CASSSAPYGYTF. The V gene is TRBV6-5, the J gene TRBJ1-2; D is ambiguous. The ends were cut back, 4 bases at V and 4 bases at J, with 7 bases in the middle. CDR3 length: 12 amino acids. Germline V lookup: CDR1 MNHEY, CDR2 SVGAGI.